This T cell receptor (beta chain) was sequenced for a study of CD8 T cells in Susac syndrome. At the level of the study: When blood was drawn, patients with Susac syndrome were on intravenous immunoglobulin alone, on corticosteroids, or therapy-naive.

Random hexamers were used to reverse transcribe an amount of about 0.45 to 1 ug RNA. One entry per CDR3 protein, called by TCRdb with MiXCR from the immunoSEQ multiplex PCR reads. The repertoire holds about 240,000 distinct CDR3 sequences, with 90% to 97% as singletons. This clonotype originated in a human donor with Susac syndrome. Sequencing input: CD4+ T cells from PBMCs.

The CDR3 loop reads CATSRDFLVNEQFF. The CDR3 region has the DNA TGTGCCACCAGCAGAGACTTCCTAGTCAATGAGCAGTTCTTC. The chain recombines TRBV15 with TRBJ2-1; D is unresolved. V was clipped by 0 bases and J by 6 bases, with 9 bases between them. The CDR3 has 14 residues. CDR1 LNHNV and CDR2 YYDKDF come from the germline V gene (reference sequence). Variable domain in full (rest from reference TRBV15 and TRBJ2-1): DAMVIQNPRYQVTQFGKPVTLSCSQTLNHNVMYWYQQKSSQAPKLLFHYYDKDFNNEADTPDNFQSRRPNTSFCFLDIRSPGLGDTAMYLCATSRDFLVNEQFFGPGTRLTVL.